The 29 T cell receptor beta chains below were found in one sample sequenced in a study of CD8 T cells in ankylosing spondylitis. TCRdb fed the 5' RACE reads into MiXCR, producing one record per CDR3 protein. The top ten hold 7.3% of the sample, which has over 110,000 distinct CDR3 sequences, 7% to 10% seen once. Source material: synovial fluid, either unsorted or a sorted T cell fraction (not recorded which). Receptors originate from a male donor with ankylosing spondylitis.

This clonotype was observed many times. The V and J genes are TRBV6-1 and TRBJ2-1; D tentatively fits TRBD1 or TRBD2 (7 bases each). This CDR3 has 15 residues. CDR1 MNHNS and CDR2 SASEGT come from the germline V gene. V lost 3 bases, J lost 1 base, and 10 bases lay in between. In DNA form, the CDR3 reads TGTGCCAGCAGTGACAGGGGGGGTTCCTACAATGAGCAGTTCTTC. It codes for CASSDRGGSYNEQFF.

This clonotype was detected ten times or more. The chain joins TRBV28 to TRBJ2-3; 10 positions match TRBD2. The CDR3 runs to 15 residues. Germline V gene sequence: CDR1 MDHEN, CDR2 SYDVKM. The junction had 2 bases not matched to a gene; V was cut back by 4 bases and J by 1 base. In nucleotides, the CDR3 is TGTGCCAGCAGTTCTCTAGCGGGGGGCACAGATACGCAGTATTTT. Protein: CASSSLAGGTDTQYF.

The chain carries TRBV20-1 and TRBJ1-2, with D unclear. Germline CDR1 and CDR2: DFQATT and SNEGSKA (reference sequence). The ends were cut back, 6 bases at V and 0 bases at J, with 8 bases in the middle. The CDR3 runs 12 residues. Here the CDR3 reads CSAGDSNYGYTF. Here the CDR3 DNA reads TGCAGTGCCGGGGATTCTAACTATGGCTACACCTTC.

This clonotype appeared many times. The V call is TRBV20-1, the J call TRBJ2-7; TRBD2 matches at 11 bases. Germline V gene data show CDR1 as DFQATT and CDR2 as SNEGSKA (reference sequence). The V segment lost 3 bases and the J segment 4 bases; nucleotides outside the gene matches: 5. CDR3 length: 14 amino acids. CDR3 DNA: TGCAGTGCTAGTTTAGCGGGGGGGATATACGAGCAGTACTTC. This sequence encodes CSASLAGGIYEQYF.

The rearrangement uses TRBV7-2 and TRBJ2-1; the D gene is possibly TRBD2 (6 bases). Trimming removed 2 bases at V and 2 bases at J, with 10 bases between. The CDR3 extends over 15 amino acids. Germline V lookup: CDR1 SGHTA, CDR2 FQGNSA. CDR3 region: CASSLFGGAYNEQFF. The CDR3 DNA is TGTGCCAGCAGCTTATTCGGAGGGGCCTACAATGAGCAGTTCTTC. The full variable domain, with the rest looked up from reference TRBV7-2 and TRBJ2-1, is GAGVSQSPSNKVTEKGKDVELRCDPISGHTALYWYRQSLGQGLEFLIYFQGNSAPDKSGLPSDRFSAERTGGSVSTLTIQRTQQEDSAVYLCASSLFGGAYNEQFFGPGTRLTVL.

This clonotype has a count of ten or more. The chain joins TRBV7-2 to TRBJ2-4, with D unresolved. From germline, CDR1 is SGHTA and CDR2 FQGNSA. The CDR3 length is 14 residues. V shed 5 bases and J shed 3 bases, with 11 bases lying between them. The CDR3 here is CASSPPISKNIQYF. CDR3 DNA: TGTGCCAGCAGCCCCCCTATTAGCAAAAACATTCAGTACTTC.

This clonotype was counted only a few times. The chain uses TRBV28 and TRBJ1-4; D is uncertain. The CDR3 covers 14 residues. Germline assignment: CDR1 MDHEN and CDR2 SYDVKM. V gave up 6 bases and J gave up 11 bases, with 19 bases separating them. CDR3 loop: CASSRRPPLPKLFF. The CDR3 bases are TGTGCCAGCAGCCGCAGACCACCCCTCCCCAAACTGTTTTTT.

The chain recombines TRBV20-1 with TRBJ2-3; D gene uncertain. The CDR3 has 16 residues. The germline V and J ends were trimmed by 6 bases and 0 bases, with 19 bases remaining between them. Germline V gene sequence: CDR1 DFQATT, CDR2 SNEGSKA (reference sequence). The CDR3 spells CSATGPVRSSTDTQYF. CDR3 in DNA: TGCAGTGCGACCGGTCCAGTGAGGTCTAGCACAGATACGCAGTATTTT.

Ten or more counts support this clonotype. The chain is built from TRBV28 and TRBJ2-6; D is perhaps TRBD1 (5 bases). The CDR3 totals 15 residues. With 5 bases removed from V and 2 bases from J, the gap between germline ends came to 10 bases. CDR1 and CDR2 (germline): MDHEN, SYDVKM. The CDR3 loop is CASSDQGTGANVLTF. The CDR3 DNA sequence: TGTGCCAGCAGTGACCAGGGTACTGGGGCCAACGTCCTGACTTTC.

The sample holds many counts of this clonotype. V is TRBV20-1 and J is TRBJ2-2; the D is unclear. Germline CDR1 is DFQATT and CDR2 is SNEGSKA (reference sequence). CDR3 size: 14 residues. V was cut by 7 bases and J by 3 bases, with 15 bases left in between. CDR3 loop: CSGSRLADTGELFF. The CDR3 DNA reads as TGCAGTGGGAGTCGGTTGGCGGACACCGGGGAGCTGTTTTTT.

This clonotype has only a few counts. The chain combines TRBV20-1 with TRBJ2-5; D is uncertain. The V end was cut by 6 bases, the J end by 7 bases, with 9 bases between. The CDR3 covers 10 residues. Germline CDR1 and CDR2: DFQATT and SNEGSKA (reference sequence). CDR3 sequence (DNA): TGCAGTGCCAAGATGGTGACCCAGTACTTC. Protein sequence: CSAKMVTQYF.

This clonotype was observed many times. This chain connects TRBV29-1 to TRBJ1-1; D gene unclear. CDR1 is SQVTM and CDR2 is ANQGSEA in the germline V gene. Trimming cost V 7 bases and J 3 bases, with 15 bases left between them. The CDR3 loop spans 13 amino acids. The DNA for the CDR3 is TGCAGCGCCCAAGGCGGGTTTGACACTGAAGCTTTCTTT. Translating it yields CSAQGGFDTEAFF.

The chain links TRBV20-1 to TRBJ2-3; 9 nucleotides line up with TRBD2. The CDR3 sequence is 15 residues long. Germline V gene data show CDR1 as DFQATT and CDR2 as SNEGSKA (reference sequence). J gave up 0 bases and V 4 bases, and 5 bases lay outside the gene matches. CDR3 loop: CSAIAGAPSTDTQYF. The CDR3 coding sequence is TGCAGTGCTATAGCGGGGGCCCCTAGCACAGATACGCAGTATTTT.

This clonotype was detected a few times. CDR3 nucleotide sequence: TGCGCCAGCAGCCAAGACGGCGCAGGGAGCTCTGGGGCCAACGTCCTGACTTTC. Translating gives CASSQDGAGSSGANVLTF. V is TRBV4-3 and J is TRBJ2-6; possibly TRBD1 or TRBD2 for D (5 bases each). Germline lookup yields CDR1 LGHNA and CDR2 YSLEER. V lost 0 bases and J lost 0, with 12 bases in between. The CDR3 has 18 residues.

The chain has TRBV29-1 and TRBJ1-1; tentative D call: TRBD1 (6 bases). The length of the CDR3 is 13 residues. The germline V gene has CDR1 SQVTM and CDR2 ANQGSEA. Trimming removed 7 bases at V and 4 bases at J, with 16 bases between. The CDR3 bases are TGCAGCGCAAAACGACAGGTTACCACTGAAGCTTTCTTT. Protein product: CSAKRQVTTEAFF.

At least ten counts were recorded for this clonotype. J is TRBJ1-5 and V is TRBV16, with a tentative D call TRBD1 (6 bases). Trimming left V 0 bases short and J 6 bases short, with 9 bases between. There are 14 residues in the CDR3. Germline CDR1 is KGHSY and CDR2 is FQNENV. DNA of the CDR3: TGTGCCAGCAGCCAATCAACAGGGATTCAGCCCCAGCATTTT. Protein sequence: CASSQSTGIQPQHF.

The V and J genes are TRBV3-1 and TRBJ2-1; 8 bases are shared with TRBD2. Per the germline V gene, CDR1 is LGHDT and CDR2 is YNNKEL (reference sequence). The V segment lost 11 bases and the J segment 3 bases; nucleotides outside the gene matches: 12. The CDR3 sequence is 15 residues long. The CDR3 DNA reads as TGTGCCTCCTGCCAAAGCCGGGGGGGCTACAATGAGCAGTTCTTC. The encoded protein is CASCQSRGGYNEQFF.

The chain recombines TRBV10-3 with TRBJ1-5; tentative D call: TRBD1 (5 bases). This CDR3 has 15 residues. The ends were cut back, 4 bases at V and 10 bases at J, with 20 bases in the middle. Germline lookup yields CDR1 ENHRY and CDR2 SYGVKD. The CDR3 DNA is TGTGCCATCAGTGGCCGGGACGGCGGGGGGAGTCCCCAGCATTTT. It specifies CAISGRDGGGSPQHF.

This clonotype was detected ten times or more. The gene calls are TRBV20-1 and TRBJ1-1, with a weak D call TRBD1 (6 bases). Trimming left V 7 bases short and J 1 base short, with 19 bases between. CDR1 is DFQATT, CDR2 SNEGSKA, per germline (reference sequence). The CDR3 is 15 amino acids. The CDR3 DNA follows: TGCAGTGTCCGACCCAAGAGCAGGGGGAACACTGAAGCTTTCTTT. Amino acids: CSVRPKSRGNTEAFF.

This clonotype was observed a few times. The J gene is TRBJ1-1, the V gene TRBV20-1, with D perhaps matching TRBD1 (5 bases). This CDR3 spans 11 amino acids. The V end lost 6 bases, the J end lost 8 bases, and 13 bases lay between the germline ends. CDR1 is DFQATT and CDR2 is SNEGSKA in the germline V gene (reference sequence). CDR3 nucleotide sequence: TGCAGTGCCGGAGACAGAGCCGAAGCTTTCTTT. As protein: CSAGDRAEAFF.

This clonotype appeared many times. The CDR3 loop is CASSYKGQGYEKLFF. The CDR3 region has the DNA TGTGCCAGCAGTTACAAGGGGCAGGGGTATGAAAAACTGTTTTTT. V and J are TRBV6-5 and TRBJ1-4; D possibly corresponds to TRBD1 (6 bases). Germline loops: CDR1 MNHEY, CDR2 SVGAGI. Trimming took off 2 bases at V and 6 bases at J, with 13 bases between the two ends. The CDR3 covers 15 residues.

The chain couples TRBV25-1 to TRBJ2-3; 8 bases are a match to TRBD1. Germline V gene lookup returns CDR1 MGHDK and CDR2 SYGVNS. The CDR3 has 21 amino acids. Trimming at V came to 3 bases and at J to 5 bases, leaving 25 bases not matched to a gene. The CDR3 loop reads CASSDSRIKTGGPTTIDTQYF. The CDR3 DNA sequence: TGTGCCAGCAGTGATAGTCGTATAAAAACAGGGGGGCCGACGACGATAGATACGCAGTATTTT.

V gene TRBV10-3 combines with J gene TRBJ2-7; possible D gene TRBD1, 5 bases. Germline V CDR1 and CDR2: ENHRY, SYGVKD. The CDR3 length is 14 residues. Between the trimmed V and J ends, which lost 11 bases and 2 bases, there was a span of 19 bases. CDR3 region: CAPPPRGRAYEQYF. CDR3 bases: TGTGCCCCCCCCCCACGAGGCAGGGCCTACGAGCAGTACTTC.

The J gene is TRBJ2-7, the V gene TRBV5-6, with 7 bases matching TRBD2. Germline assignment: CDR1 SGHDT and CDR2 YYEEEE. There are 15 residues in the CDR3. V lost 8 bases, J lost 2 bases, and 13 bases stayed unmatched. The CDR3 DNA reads TGTGCCAGTGGACTAGTTAGGAAGGGTACCTACGAGCAGTACTTC. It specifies CASGLVRKGTYEQYF.

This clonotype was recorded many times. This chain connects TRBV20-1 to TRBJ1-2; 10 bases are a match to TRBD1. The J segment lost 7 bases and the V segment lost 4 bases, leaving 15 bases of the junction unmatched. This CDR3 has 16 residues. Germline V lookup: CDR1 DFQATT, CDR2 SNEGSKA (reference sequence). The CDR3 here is CSATRRGTGASGGYTF. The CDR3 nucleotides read TGCAGTGCTACCCGAAGAGGGACAGGGGCCTCAGGTGGCTACACCTTC.

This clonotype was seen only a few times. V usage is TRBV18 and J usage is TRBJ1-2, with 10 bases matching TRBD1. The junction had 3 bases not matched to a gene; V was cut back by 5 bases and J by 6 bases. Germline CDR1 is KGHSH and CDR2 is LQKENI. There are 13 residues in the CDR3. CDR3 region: CASSSTGGDGYTF. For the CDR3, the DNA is TGTGCCAGCTCATCGACAGGGGGCGATGGCTACACCTTC.

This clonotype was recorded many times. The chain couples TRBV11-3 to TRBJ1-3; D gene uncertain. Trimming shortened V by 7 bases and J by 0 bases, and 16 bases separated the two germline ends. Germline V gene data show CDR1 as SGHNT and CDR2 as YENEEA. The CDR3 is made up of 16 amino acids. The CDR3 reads CASTPRRAFSGNTIYF. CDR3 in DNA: TGTGCCAGCACCCCACGGCGAGCATTCTCTGGAAACACCATATATTTT.

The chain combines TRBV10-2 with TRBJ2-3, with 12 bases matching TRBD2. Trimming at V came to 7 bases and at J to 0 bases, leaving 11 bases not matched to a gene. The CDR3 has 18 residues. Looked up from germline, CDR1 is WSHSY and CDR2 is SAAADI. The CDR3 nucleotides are TGCGCCAGCACGACGGGACTAGCGGGTTTACCAAGCACAGATACGCAGTATTTT. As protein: CASTTGLAGLPSTDTQYF.

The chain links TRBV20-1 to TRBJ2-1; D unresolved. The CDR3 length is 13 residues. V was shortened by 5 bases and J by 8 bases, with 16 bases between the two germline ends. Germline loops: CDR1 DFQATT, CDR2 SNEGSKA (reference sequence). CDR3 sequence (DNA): TGCAGTGCTCGGACCGTCCGAAGAGATGAGCAGTTCTTC. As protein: CSARTVRRDEQFF.